The 8 T cell receptor beta chains below were found in one sample sequenced in a study of T cell clonality in common variable immunodeficiency. TCRdb's table, derived via immunoSEQ multiplex PCR, lists solely in-frame clones and lacks some. The sample was found to contain approximately 34,000 clones, and every one recurs. Sequencing used peripheral blood mononuclear cells. These receptors were obtained from a person between 18 and 75 years old in good health.

This clone has a count of ten or more. The CDR3 end falls 3 residues outside the read, so it is completed with the germline J gene. The chain uses TRBV10-3 and TRBJ1-2; 9 nucleotides match TRBD1. This CDR3 comprises 13 residues. With V trimmed by 10 bases and J by 6 bases, 9 bases remained unmatched. Per germline, CDR1 ENHRY and CDR2 SYGVKD. The CDR3: CATLGQGRHGYTF. The covered CDR3 bases are TGTGCCACCCTGGGACAGGGACGACATGGC.

This clone was observed at least ten times. The read stops 3 residues short of the end of the CDR3; the missing end is completed from the germline J gene. The rearrangement joins TRBV20-1 to TRBJ2-1; 11 bases are shared with TRBD2. Germline V gene lookup returns CDR1 DFQATT and CDR2 SNEGSKA (reference sequence). This CDR3 is built from 12 residues. The CDR3 spells CQTSGELNEQFF. CDR3 bases read: TGCCAGACTAGCGGGGAACTCAATGAG.

This clone was detected many times. The sequence runs out 3 residues before the end of the CDR3; the remainder is reconstructed from the germline J gene. The rearrangement joins TRBV20-1 to TRBJ2-5; 7 bases are a match to TRBD2. Germline V gene data show CDR1 as DFQATT and CDR2 as SNEGSKA (reference sequence). The CDR3 has 16 amino acids. V was clipped by 6 bases and J by 0 bases; unmatched bases: 13. Incomplete CDR3 DNA: TGCAGTGCAACGCCCTTGGGTAGCGGGTACCAAGAGACC. It specifies CSATPLGSGYQET. Given in full, the CDR3 is CSATPLGSGYQETQYF.

As concerns this clone: The CDR3 is cut off 3 residues early in the read; its end comes from the germline J gene. The rearrangement joins TRBV7-9 to TRBJ2-3, with TRBD1 matching 12 bases. This CDR3 comprises 15 residues. Germline V lookup: CDR1 SEHNR, CDR2 FQNEAQ (reference sequence). The CDR3 spells CASNSRDRGQETQYF. CDR3 DNA (partial): TGTGCCAGCAACTCTCGGGACAGGGGGCAAGAGACG.

This clone was counted a few times. The part of the CDR3 DNA that was read is TGTGCCAGCAGCTTAGCTACAGGGGGAGGTGAAAAA. Protein product: CASSLATGGGEK. The CDR3 as a whole reads CASSLATGGGEKLFF. The genes are TRBV7-9 and TRBJ1-4; 8 bases match TRBD1. The CDR3 end lies 3 residues beyond the end of the read and is filled in from the germline J gene. Germline V gene lookup returns CDR1 SEHNR and CDR2 FQNEAQ (reference sequence). The CDR3 extends over 15 amino acids. The trim removed 0 bases at V and 7 bases at J, leaving 4 bases unmatched.

This clone was counted only a few times. The sequence runs out 3 residues before the end of the CDR3; the remainder is reconstructed from the germline J gene. This sequence joins TRBV29-1 and TRBJ2-3; D is unclear. CDR1 and CDR2 (germline): SQVTM, ANQGSEA. The V end was cut by 6 bases, the J end by 2 bases, with 18 bases between. The CDR3 spans 15 residues. CDR3 DNA, as far as it was read: TGCAGCGTCCTTATTGCAGGCCACTCCACAGATACG. Residues: CSVLIAGHSTDT. The whole CDR3 protein reads CSVLIAGHSTDTQYF.

This clone was observed at least ten times. The CDR3 extends 3 residues past the end of the read, so its final part is completed from the germline J gene. The rearrangement links TRBV28 to TRBJ1-4, with 7 bases identical to TRBD1. CDR1 MDHEN and CDR2 SYDVKM come from the germline V gene. J gave up 2 bases and V 4 bases, and 4 bases lay outside the gene matches. This CDR3 spans 15 amino acids. The CDR3 bases that were read are TGTGCCAGCAGTTCCACAGGGGTGACTAATGAAAAA. The encoded protein is CASSSTGVTNEK. The entire CDR3 protein reads CASSSTGVTNEKLFF.

On this clone: With the read ending 3 residues before the CDR3 end, the germline J gene is used to fill in that end. The rearrangement uses TRBV10-3 and TRBJ2-5; no clear D gene. This CDR3 spans 11 amino acids. The germline V gene encodes CDR1 ENHRY and CDR2 SYGVKD. This chain's CDR3 is CAIRSTDTQYF. Partial CDR3 DNA: TGTGCCATCAGGAGCACAGATACC.